This T cell receptor beta chain was captured in a study of OX40 agonist ivuxolimab in advanced cancers. Sequencing used immunoSEQ multiplex PCR; TCRdb keeps in-frame clones, though not all of them. The sample consists of some 51,000 clones, about 80% of them appearing once. The germline gives CDR1 LNHDA, CDR2 SQIVND (reference sequence). This CDR3 region has 19 residues. V lost 4 bases, J lost 0 bases, and 22 bases lay in between. As for this clone: Its target is unknown.

Study-level findings and limits: There were, on average, more expanded clones in CD8+ T cells than in CD4+. The antigens recognized by the expanded peripheral T cells, that is their antigen specificity, were not determined.

The receptor comes from an adult with an advanced solid tumor such as melanoma, head and neck, liver or kidney cancer. The J gene is TRBJ1-5, the V gene TRBV19; possible D gene TRBD1, 6 bases. The input for sequencing was CD4+ or CD8+ T cells sorted from blood, taken in a trial of the OX40 agonist ivuxolimab. DNA for the CDR3: TGTGCCAGTAGTACATATCACCATAACAGGGTGGATAGCAATCAGCCCCAGCATTTT. Encoded protein: CASSTYHHNRVDSNQPQHF.